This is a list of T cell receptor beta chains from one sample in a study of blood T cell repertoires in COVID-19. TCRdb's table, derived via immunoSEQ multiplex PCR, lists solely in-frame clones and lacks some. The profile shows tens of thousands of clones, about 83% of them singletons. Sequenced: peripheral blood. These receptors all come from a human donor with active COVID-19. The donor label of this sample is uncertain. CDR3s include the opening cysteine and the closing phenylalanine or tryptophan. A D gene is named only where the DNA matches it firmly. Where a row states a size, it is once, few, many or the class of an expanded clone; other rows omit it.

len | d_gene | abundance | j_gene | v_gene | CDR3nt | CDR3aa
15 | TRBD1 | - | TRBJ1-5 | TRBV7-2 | TGTGCCAGCAGCTCAAGACAGGGGAGTGCTCAGCCCCAGCATTTT | CASSSRQGSAQPQHF
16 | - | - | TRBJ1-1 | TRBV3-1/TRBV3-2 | TGTGCCAGCAGAGTGGCCCAATCGGGGATGAACACTGAAGCTTTCTTT | CASRVAQSGMNTEAFF
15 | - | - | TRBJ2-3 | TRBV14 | TGTGCCAGCAGCCAAGACTGGGCGGGATCCGATACGCAGTATTTT | CASSQDWAGSDTQYF
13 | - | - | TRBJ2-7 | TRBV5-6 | TGTGCCAGCAGCGGACTACTAGGCTACGAGCAGTACTTC | CASSGLLGYEQYF
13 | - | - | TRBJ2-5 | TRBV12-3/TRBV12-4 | TGTGCCAGCAGTTCCTCGGGGGAAGAGACCCAGTACTTC | CASSSSGEETQYF
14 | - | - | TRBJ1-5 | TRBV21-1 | TGTGCCAGCAGTTTCGACAGGGGAAGATCAGCCCAGCATTTT | CASSFDRGRSAQHF
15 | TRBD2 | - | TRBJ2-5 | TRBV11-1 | TGTGCCAGCAGCTTGGGGGGACTAGCGAAAGAGACCCAGTACTTC | CASSLGGLAKETQYF
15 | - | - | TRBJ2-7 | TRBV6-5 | TGTGCCAGCAGGGGGGCAAACCGAATTTTTTACGAGCAGTACTTC | CASRGANRIFYEQYF
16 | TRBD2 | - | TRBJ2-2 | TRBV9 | TGTGCCAGCAGCCCGTCTGGACTAGCGGGGACCGGGGAGCTGTTTTTT | CASSPSGLAGTGELFF
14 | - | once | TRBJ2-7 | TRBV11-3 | TGTGCCAGCAGCTCGACAGAAAGATCCTACGAGCAGTACTTC | CASSSTERSYEQYF
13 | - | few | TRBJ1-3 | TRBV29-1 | TGCAGCGGCGCCTCAGGGACTGGAAACACCATATATTTT | CSGASGTGNTIYF
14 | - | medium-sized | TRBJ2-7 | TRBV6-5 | TGTGCCAGCAGTCCCGGGGGAACCTCCTACGAGCAGTACTTC | CASSPGGTSYEQYF
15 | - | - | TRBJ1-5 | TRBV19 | TGTGCCAGTAGTATAGGCCTTCAGGGAAGGCAGCCCCAGCATTTT | CASSIGLQGRQPQHF
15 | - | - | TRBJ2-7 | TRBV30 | TGTGCCCGACCGGACAGTCATGGCCCTACCTACGAGCAGTACTTC | CARPDSHGPTYEQYF
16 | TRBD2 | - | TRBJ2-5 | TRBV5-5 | TGTGCCAGCAGCTTGGGACTAGCGGGAGGAGGGGTGACCCAGTACTTC | CASSLGLAGGGVTQYF
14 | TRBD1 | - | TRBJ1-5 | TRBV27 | TGTGCCAGCAGTCCCTTGACAGGGGATCAGCCCCAGCATTTT | CASSPLTGDQPQHF
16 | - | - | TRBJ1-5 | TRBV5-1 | TGCGCCAGCAGCTTGGGGCCCCCCTCTAGCAATCAGCCCCAGCATTTT | CASSLGPPSSNQPQHF
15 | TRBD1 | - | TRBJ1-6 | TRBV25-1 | TGTGCCAGCAGTCCTTGGGACAGGAATAATTCACCCCTCCACTTT | CASSPWDRNNSPLHF
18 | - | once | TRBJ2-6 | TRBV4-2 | TGTGCCAGCAGCACCATCACCTTGCGCTTTTCTGGGGCCAACGTCCTGACTTTC | CASSTITLRFSGANVLTF
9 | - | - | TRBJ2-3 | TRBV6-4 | TGTGCCAGCTCCTTCGGAGGGTATTTT | CASSFGGYF
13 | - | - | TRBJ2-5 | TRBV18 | TGTGCCAGCTCCCCGAGTAATCAAGAGACCCAGTACTTC | CASSPSNQETQYF
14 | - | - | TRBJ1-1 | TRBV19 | TGTGCCAGTAGTCGCCAGGCCATGAACACTGAAGCTTTCTTT | CASSRQAMNTEAFF
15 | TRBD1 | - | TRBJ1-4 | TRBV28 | TGTGCCAGCAGTTTATTGGGGACAGGTGGGGAAAAACTGTTTTTT | CASSLLGTGGEKLFF
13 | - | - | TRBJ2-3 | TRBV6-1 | TGTGCCAGCAGTGAAGCGCTCGGAGATACGCAGTATTTT | CASSEALGDTQYF
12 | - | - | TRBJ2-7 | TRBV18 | TGTGCCAGCTCTTCGGGATCCTACGAGCAGTACTTC | CASSSGSYEQYF
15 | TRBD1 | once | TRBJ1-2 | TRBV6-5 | TGTGCCAGCAGTTACTCGGGGACAGGGCGCTATGGCTACACCTTC | CASSYSGTGRYGYTF
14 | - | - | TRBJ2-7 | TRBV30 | TGTGCCTGGAGTGCCCTCAGGAGGATAGACGAGCAGTACTTC | CAWSALRRIDEQYF
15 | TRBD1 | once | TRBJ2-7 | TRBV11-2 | TGTGCCAGCAGCTTGCTAACAGGGGGCGGGTACGAGCAGTACTTC | CASSLLTGGGYEQYF
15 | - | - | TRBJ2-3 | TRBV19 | TGTGCCAGTAGTATACTAGCTGGAGGGTCAGATACGCAGTATTTT | CASSILAGGSDTQYF
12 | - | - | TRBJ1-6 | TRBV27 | TGTGCCAGCAGTTTCGACGGGTCACCCCTCCACTTT | CASSFDGSPLHF
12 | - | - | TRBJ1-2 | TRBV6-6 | TGTGCCAGCAGTCCAGGGATTTATGGCTACACCTTC | CASSPGIYGYTF
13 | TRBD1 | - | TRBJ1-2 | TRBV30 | TGTGCCTGGAGTGTAAGGGGGCGATGGGGCTACACCTTC | CAWSVRGRWGYTF
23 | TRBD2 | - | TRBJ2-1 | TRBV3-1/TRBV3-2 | TGTGCCAGCAGCCAAGATTTCCCGCCATGGAAGGGACTAGCGGGAGGGGCCTACAATGAGCAGTTCTTC | CASSQDFPPWKGLAGGAYNEQFF
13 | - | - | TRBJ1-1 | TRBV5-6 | TGTGCCAGCAGCTTGCCCGTGAACACTGAAGCTTTCTTT | CASSLPVNTEAFF
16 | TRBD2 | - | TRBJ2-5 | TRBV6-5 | TGTGCCAGCAGTTACTCAACCGGGGGGGCCAGGGAGACCCAGTACTTC | CASSYSTGGARETQYF
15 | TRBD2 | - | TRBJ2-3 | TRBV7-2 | TGTGCCAGCAGCTTCGGGCGGGGGGGCACAGATACGCAGTATTTT | CASSFGRGGTDTQYF
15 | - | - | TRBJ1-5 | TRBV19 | TGTGCCAGTAGATCGGGGACATTGAGCAATCAGCCCCAGCATTTT | CASRSGTLSNQPQHF
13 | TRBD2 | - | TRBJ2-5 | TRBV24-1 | TGTGCCACCGGGACTAGCGGAGAAGAGACCCAGTACTTC | CATGTSGEETQYF
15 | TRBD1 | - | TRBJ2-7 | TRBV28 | TGTGCCAGCAGCACAACCGGGACAGGGGCCTACGAGCAGTACTTC | CASSTTGTGAYEQYF
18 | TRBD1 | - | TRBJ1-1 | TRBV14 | TGTGCCAGCAGCCCCACCCCCGGGACAGGGGCTGTAGACACTGAAGCTTTCTTT | CASSPTPGTGAVDTEAFF
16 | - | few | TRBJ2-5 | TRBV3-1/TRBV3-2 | TGTGCCAGCAGCCAAGATCGTACAGACGACCAAGAGACCCAGTACTTC | CASSQDRTDDQETQYF
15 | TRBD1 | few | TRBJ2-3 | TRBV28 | TGTGCCAGCAGTTTCCCGACAGGGGTTATGGTAACGCAGTATTTT | CASSFPTGVMVTQYF
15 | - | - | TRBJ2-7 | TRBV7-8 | TGTGCCAGCAGCTTAAATTCCCTGACTACCTACGAGCAGTACTTC | CASSLNSLTTYEQYF
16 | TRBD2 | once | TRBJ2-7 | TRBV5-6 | TGTGCCAGCAGTCAAGCTAGCGGGAGGCCCTCCTACGAGCAGTACTTC | CASSQASGRPSYEQYF
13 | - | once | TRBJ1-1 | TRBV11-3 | TGTGCCAGCAGCTTAGATCAGGACAGTGAAGCTTTCTTT | CASSLDQDSEAFF
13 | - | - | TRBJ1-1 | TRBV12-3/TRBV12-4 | TGTGCCAGCAAAGGGACCGCGCGGGGTGAAGCTTTCTTT | CASKGTARGEAFF
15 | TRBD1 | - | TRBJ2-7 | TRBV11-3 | TGTGCCAGCAGCTTAGACGACAGGGGGCTAGGCGAGCAGTACTTC | CASSLDDRGLGEQYF
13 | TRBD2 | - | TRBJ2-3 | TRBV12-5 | TGTGCTAGTGGTCCCGGACTAGCGTGGACGCAGTATTTT | CASGPGLAWTQYF
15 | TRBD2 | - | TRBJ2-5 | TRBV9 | TGTGCCAGCAGCCCCTGGACTAGCGGGGAGGAGACCCAGTACTTC | CASSPWTSGEETQYF
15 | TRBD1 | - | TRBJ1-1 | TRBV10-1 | TGCGCCAGCAGTGAAACAGGGGTTGAGGGGACTGAAGCTTTCTTT | CASSETGVEGTEAFF
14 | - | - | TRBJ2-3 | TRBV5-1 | TGCGCCAGCAGCTTAAGCGGGTACGGAGATACGCAGTATTTT | CASSLSGYGDTQYF
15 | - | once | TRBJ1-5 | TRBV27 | TGTGCCAGCAGTCCCCTCGGGGGAGGGGATCAGCCCCAGCATTTT | CASSPLGGGDQPQHF